The next 10 T cell receptor beta chains were all read from a single sample in a study of persistence of HIV-infected CD4 T cells. Cells were stimulated with overlapping HIV-1 Gag 15-mer peptides. Sorting selected CD4+ T cells upregulating both CD40 ligand and CD69. These TCRs' antigens remain unknown. This was the immunoSEQ version 4 assay in survey mode. The method was immunoSEQ multiplex PCR; TCRdb's version includes in-frame clones alone and lacks a portion of them. The sample contains about 27,000 clones, approximately 79% of which appear only once. This material consisted of CD4+ T cells sorted from PBMCs after roughly 19-hour stimulation, taken from a patient who received antiretroviral therapy. The receptors originated from an adult man with HIV who was CMV-seropositive.

The chain is built from TRBV27 and TRBJ1-1; D might be TRBD1 (5 bases). The CDR3 spans 14 residues. Germline V gene sequence: CDR1 MNHEY, CDR2 SMNVEV (reference sequence). V lost 6 bases and J lost 2, with 13 bases in between. The CDR3 DNA reads as TGTGCCAGCAGCTTGGGACGGATTAACACTGAAGCTTTCTTT. The encoded protein is CASSLGRINTEAFF.

This clone was seen only once. The gene calls are TRBV19 and TRBJ2-7, with D tentatively TRBD1 (5 bases). The V end was cut by 2 bases, the J end by 5 bases, with 13 bases between. The germline V gene encodes CDR1 LNHDA and CDR2 SQIVND (reference sequence). CDR3 length: 14 amino acids. CDR3 loop: CASSITREGNEQYF. CDR3 in DNA: TGTGCCAGTAGTATAACCAGGGAAGGAAACGAGCAGTACTTC.

The chain has TRBV29-1 and TRBJ2-3; no clear D. The CDR3 loop spans 14 amino acids. Germline V lookup: CDR1 SQVTM, CDR2 ANQGSEA. The V end was cut by 8 bases, the J end by 2 bases, with 17 bases between. CDR3 residues: CSSTPGLSTDTQYF. CDR3 coding DNA: TGCAGCTCGACCCCCGGTTTATCCACAGATACGCAGTATTTT.

This sequence joins TRBV7-2 and TRBJ1-2; possible D gene TRBD1, 5 bases. CDR1 SGHTA and CDR2 FQGNSA come from the germline V gene. V lost 4 bases to trimming and J lost 4 bases, with 13 bases between them. The length of the CDR3 is 14 residues. The CDR3 is CASSSQGPIYGYTF. The DNA for the CDR3 is TGTGCCAGCAGCTCCCAGGGACCGATCTATGGCTACACCTTC.

The rearrangement uses TRBV12-5 and TRBJ2-3, with 11 bases that match TRBD2. V lost 0 bases and J lost 0; bases outside the gene matches: 8. There are 19 residues in the CDR3. CDR1 and CDR2 from the germline V gene are LGHNT and FRNRAP. The CDR3 nucleotides read TGTGCTAGTGGTTTGGTACAACTAGCGGGGGTTCCTAGCACAGATACGCAGTATTTT. Translated, it gives CASGLVQLAGVPSTDTQYF. Together with reference TRBV12-5 and TRBJ2-3, the CDR3 gives the full variable domain: DARVTQTPRHKVTEMGQEVTMRCQPILGHNTVFWYRQTMMQGLELLAYFRNRAPLDDSGMPKDRFSAEMPDATLATLKIQPSEPRDSAVYFCASGLVQLAGVPSTDTQYFGPGTRLTVL.

The chain employs TRBV4-1 and TRBJ1-2; TRBD1 might be the D (5 bases). V was shortened by 1 base and J by 4 bases, with 16 bases between the two germline ends. This CDR3 has 16 residues. Germline lookup yields CDR1 MGHRA and CDR2 YSYEKL. CDR3 nucleotides: TGCGCCAGCAGCCAAGCTCGCGGGTCCCAGGGCTATGGCTACACCTTC. Amino acid sequence: CASSQARGSQGYGYTF.

The V gene is TRBV28, the J gene TRBJ2-7; 7 bases line up with TRBD2. Germline V lookup: CDR1 MDHEN, CDR2 SYDVKM. The CDR3 runs 16 residues. Trimming cost V 5 bases and J 1 base; bases outside gene matches: 11. CDR3 DNA: TGTGCCAGCAGTATACCGGGACTAACCAATTCCTACGAGCAGTACTTC. It codes for CASSIPGLTNSYEQYF.

This chain links TRBV5-1 with TRBJ2-5; TRBD2 agrees at 10 bases. V lost 3 bases and J lost 0; bases outside the gene matches: 11. Per the germline V gene, CDR1 is SGHRS and CDR2 is YFSETQ. The CDR3 covers 18 residues. The CDR3 nucleotides are TGCGCCAGCAGCTCTAACCTAGCGGGGGTTACGTACCAAGAGACCCAGTACTTC. Translating gives CASSSNLAGVTYQETQYF.

The chain joins TRBV27 to TRBJ2-7; 9 positions match TRBD1. Germline lookup yields CDR1 MNHEY and CDR2 SMNVEV (reference sequence). The CDR3 extends over 15 amino acids. V was pared by 4 bases and J by 2 bases, with 6 bases of the junction left unmatched. The CDR3 loop is CASSSDRGEAYEQYF. CDR3 coding DNA: TGTGCCAGCAGTTCCGACAGGGGGGAAGCCTACGAGCAGTACTTC.

The chain recombines TRBV30 with TRBJ1-6; D uncertain. Germline CDR1 reads GTSNPN; CDR2 reads SVGIG (reference sequence). Trimming shortened V by 3 bases and J by 8 bases, and 8 bases separated the two germline ends. This CDR3 region has 12 residues. CDR3 sequence: CAWRGQDSPLHF. The CDR3 DNA reads as TGTGCCTGGAGGGGTCAGGATTCACCCCTCCACTTT.